This is a list of T cell receptor beta chains from one sample in a study of blood T cell repertoires in COVID-19. Here immunoSEQ multiplex PCR was the method, and the copy in TCRdb shows in-frame clones only, minus some. The sample records more than 65,000 clones, roughly 89% being singletons. The source material was peripheral blood. These receptors came from a woman over 75 with active or convalescent COVID-19. The CDR3 runs from the conserved cysteine through the conserved F or W. D genes are given only for firm matches. Not all rows give a size; the values are once, few, many and, for expanded clones, a class.

abundance	d_gene	v_gene	j_gene	CDR3aa	CDR3nt
-	-	TRBV6-2/TRBV6-3	TRBJ1-2	CASSYSYGGVSGYTF	TGTGCCAGCAGTTACTCATACGGGGGAGTCTCTGGCTACACCTTC
-	-	TRBV4-1	TRBJ1-5	CASSQIAGLGAQHF	TGCGCCAGCAGCCAAATCGCCGGGCTCGGGGCCCAGCATTTT
-	TRBD2	TRBV7-3	TRBJ2-3	CASSRWGGRSTDTQYF	TGTGCCAGCAGCCGCTGGGGGGGTCGGAGCACAGATACGCAGTATTTT
-	-	TRBV7-2	TRBJ2-7	CASSPSSYEQYF	TGTGCCAGCAGCCCGTCCTCCTACGAGCAGTACTTC
-	-	TRBV27	TRBJ1-2	CASSPLLGAGYTF	TGTGCCAGCAGTCCCTTGTTGGGGGCTGGCTACACCTTC
-	-	TRBV3-1/TRBV3-2	TRBJ1-2	CASSLRDDYGYTF	TGTGCCAGCAGCCTGCGGGACGACTATGGCTACACCTTC
-	-	TRBV5-5	TRBJ2-7	CASSLVGTPVSRF	TGTGCCAGCAGCTTGGTTGGGACACCGGTCAGTAGGTTC
-	TRBD1	TRBV18	TRBJ1-2	CASSPADRGQTFNYGYTF	TGTGCCAGCTCACCAGCTGACAGGGGGCAAACCTTTAACTATGGCTACACCTTC
-	TRBD2	TRBV6-2/TRBV6-3	TRBJ2-1	CASSYGGLHYNEQFF	TGTGCCAGCAGTTATGGGGGACTACATTACAATGAGCAGTTCTTC
-	TRBD1	TRBV6-5	TRBJ2-7	CASSPWTGGYEQYF	TGTGCCAGCAGTCCCTGGACAGGGGGCTACGAGCAGTACTTC
once	-	TRBV5-5	TRBJ2-5	CASSLGGGPRGETQYF	TGTGCCAGCAGCCTGGGAGGTGGACCCCGGGGAGAGACCCAGTACTTC
few	-	TRBV9	TRBJ1-5	CASSRGGPNQPQHF	TGTGCCAGCAGCCGGGGAGGGCCCAATCAGCCCCAGCATTTT
-	-	TRBV7-8	TRBJ2-7	CASSLASRQGTTYEQYF	TGTGCCAGCAGCTTAGCGTCCCGACAGGGGACTACCTACGAGCAGTACTTC
-	TRBD2	TRBV18	TRBJ2-7	CASSPGLAGAGEQYF	TGTGCCAGCTCACCGGGACTAGCGGGGGCGGGGGAGCAGTACTTC
once	-	TRBV19	TRBJ2-1	CASSITGYNEQFF	TGTGCCAGTAGTATCACAGGGTACAATGAGCAGTTCTTC
once	TRBD2	TRBV11-2	TRBJ2-7	CASSLGGSYEQYF	TGTGCCAGCAGCCTCGGGGGGTCCTACGAGCAGTACTTC
-	TRBD1	TRBV7-2	TRBJ2-7	CASSRDRAGYEQYF	TGTGCCAGCAGCCGGGACAGGGCTGGCTACGAGCAGTACTTC
-	TRBD2	TRBV7-2	TRBJ2-2	CASSFTGTSGRTGELFF	TGTGCCAGCAGCTTTACCGGGACTAGCGGGAGGACCGGGGAGCTGTTTTTT
-	-	TRBV18	TRBJ2-3	CASSPDRITDTQYF	TGTGCCAGCTCACCAGACAGAATCACAGATACGCAGTATTTT
few	-	TRBV19	TRBJ1-1	CASRNGPGNTEAFF	TGTGCCAGTAGGAATGGGCCAGGGAACACTGAAGCTTTCTTT
-	-	TRBV25-1	TRBJ1-4	CASSESRQAPNEKLFF	TGTGCCAGCAGTGAATCGAGACAGGCCCCTAATGAAAAACTGTTTTTT
-	TRBD1	TRBV16	TRBJ2-2	CASSRTGGTGELFF	TGTGCCAGCAGCCGAACAGGGGGCACCGGGGAGCTGTTTTTT
-	-	TRBV6-5	TRBJ1-3	CASSYGPPLSGNTIYF	TGTGCCAGCAGTTATGGGCCCCCACTCTCTGGAAACACCATATATTTT
-	TRBD1	TRBV6-6	TRBJ1-1	CASSLRDRDTEAFF	TGTGCCAGCAGTCTCCGGGACAGGGACACTGAAGCTTTCTTT
-	-	TRBV10-3	TRBJ1-5	CAITQGKQPQHF	TGTGCCATCACCCAGGGGAAACAGCCCCAGCATTTT
once	-	TRBV18	TRBJ1-3	CASSPVKQTSGNTIYF	TGTGCCAGCTCACCGGTGAAACAGACCTCTGGAAACACCATATATTTT
-	TRBD2	TRBV19	TRBJ2-7	CASSLSSGSSYEQYF	TGTGCCAGTAGTCTCTCTAGCGGGAGCTCCTACGAGCAGTACTTC
-	TRBD1	TRBV7-2	TRBJ1-4	CASSRGTGNEKLFF	TGTGCCAGCAGCCGCGGGACAGGGAACGAAAAACTGTTTTTT
-	TRBD2	TRBV7-9	TRBJ2-5	CASSFRLAGHQETQYF	TGTGCCAGCAGCTTCAGACTAGCGGGGCACCAAGAGACCCAGTACTTC
-	TRBD2	TRBV27	TRBJ2-1	CASSRWTSGAVNEQFF	TGTGCCAGCAGTCGCTGGACTAGCGGGGCCGTTAATGAGCAGTTCTTC
-	TRBD2	TRBV19	TRBJ2-1	CASSKLAGKINEQFF	TGTGCCAGTAGTAAACTAGCGGGAAAGATCAATGAGCAGTTCTTC
-	TRBD1	TRBV24-1	TRBJ1-5	CATSDPGQGFNQPQHF	TGTGCCACCAGTGACCCGGGACAGGGTTTCAATCAGCCCCAGCATTTT